Listed here is a single T cell receptor (beta chain). Germline V gives CDR1 LNHDA, CDR2 SQIVND (reference sequence). Trimming removed 2 bases from V and 0 bases from J, with 4 bases in between. There are 13 residues in the CDR3. The source of the sample is a study of CD8 T cells in Susac syndrome. Negative isolation was used for CD8+ and CD4+ T cells, and FACS enrichment was applied to TEMRA cells. The authors reverse transcribed 0.5 to 1 ug RNA with random hexamers. One entry per CDR3 protein results from TCRdb running MiXCR on the immunoSEQ multiplex PCR reads. The profile shows hundreds of thousands of distinct CDR3 sequences, approximately 89% of them singletons.

This sequence was found in a human donor with multiple sclerosis. Sequenced: CD8+ T cells from PBMCs. The chain is built from TRBV19 and TRBJ1-1; unclear D gene. CDR3 residues: CASSITMNTEAFF. The CDR3 bases are TGTGCCAGTAGTATAACCATGAACACTGAAGCTTTCTTT.